Listed below are T cell receptor beta chains from one sample, sequenced in a study of blood T cell repertoires in COVID-19. Repertoires were generated with immunoSEQ multiplex PCR, while TCRdb's copy carries only in-frame clones and drops some. The table shows about 20,000 clones, with approximately 93% occurring only once. Sequencing was carried out using peripheral blood. Source of these receptors: a woman aged 45 to 65 with active COVID-19. Both conserved end residues are part of each CDR3. Fields, in order: J gene, V gene, clone size, D gene, CDR3 DNA, CDR3 protein. A D gene is named only where the DNA matches it firmly. Part of the rows lack a size; the others show once, few, many or a class for expanded clones.

>TRBJ2-3|TRBV6-4|few|TRBD2
TGTGCCAGCAGAGCCGGGACTAGTTCAGATACGCAGTATTTT
CASRAGTSSDTQYF
>TRBJ2-3|TRBV5-1|few|NA
TGCGCCAGCAGCTTAGGGACTCACAGCACAGATACGCAGTATTTT
CASSLGTHSTDTQYF
>TRBJ1-2|TRBV14|NA|TRBD1
TGTGCCAGCAGCCAAGCCTACGGGACAGGGAGGTATGGCTACACCTTC
CASSQAYGTGRYGYTF
>TRBJ1-1|TRBV15|NA|NA
TGTGCCACCAGCAGAGATGCCCTACGGAACACTGAAGCTTTCTTT
CATSRDALRNTEAFF
>TRBJ1-6|TRBV7-2|NA|NA
TGTGCCAGCAGCTTTCGGGGGTATAATTCACCCCTCCACTTT
CASSFRGYNSPLHF
>TRBJ2-3|TRBV6-6|NA|NA
TGTGCCAGCAGCCCTAGCGTCTACACAGATACGCAGTATTTT
CASSPSVYTDTQYF
>TRBJ2-5|TRBV4-2|NA|TRBD2
TGTGCCAGCAGCCAGCTAGCGGCCCCAGAGACCCAGTACTTC
CASSQLAAPETQYF
>TRBJ2-5|TRBV15|NA|NA
TGTGCCACCAGCAGAGCAGAAGAGACCCAGTACTTC
CATSRAEETQYF
>TRBJ1-1|TRBV5-1|NA|NA
TGCGCCAGCAGCTTAAATAGGGGGTCGGGCACTGAAGCTTTCTTT
CASSLNRGSGTEAFF
>TRBJ1-2|TRBV2|few|TRBD1
TGTGCCAGCAGTGAATCGACAGGGGTGGGCGGCTACACCTTC
CASSESTGVGGYTF
>TRBJ2-5|TRBV28|NA|NA
TGTGCCAGCAGTCCCGATTACAGGGAGGGAGAGACCCAGTACTTC
CASSPDYREGETQYF
>TRBJ2-1|TRBV6-2/TRBV6-3|NA|TRBD2
TGTGCCAGCAGTTACAATCGAGGTAGCGGGAGGAGCTCCTACAATGAGCAGTTCTTC
CASSYNRGSGRSSYNEQFF
>TRBJ1-6|TRBV28|NA|NA
TGTGCCAGCAGTTTAGGCGGTAATTCACCCCTCCACTTT
CASSLGGNSPLHF
>TRBJ2-7|TRBV13|NA|TRBD2
TGTGCCAGCAGCACCTCAGCGGGAGGGCCGATTAACGAGCAGTACTTC
CASSTSAGGPINEQYF
>TRBJ1-1|TRBV28|NA|NA
TGTGCCAGCAGTCCTCCCCCGGGGGCGGGGAGGGCTGAAGCTTTCTTT
CASSPPPGAGRAEAFF
>TRBJ2-4|TRBV11-2|NA|NA
TGTGCCAGCAGCTTAGAAGGGCCGGCGGGAAACATTCAGTACTTC
CASSLEGPAGNIQYF
>TRBJ1-5|TRBV23-1|once|NA
TGCGCCAGCAGTCCTGTGTGGGGCCCCCCTCAGCCCCAGCATTTT
CASSPVWGPPQPQHF
>TRBJ2-7|TRBV28|NA|NA
TGTGCCAGCACTGGGGGCAGCCTTTACGAGCAGTACTTC
CASTGGSLYEQYF
>TRBJ2-1|TRBV5-4|NA|NA
TGTGCCAGCAGTCCAGAGGCCCCCTCCTACAATGAGCAGTTCTTC
CASSPEAPSYNEQFF
>TRBJ2-7|TRBV7-8|NA|NA
TGTGCCAGCAGTTCAAGCCGGGACTTGCAGTACTTC
CASSSSRDLQYF
>TRBJ2-7|TRBV28|NA|TRBD1
TGTGCCACTGAGGACAGGGGGCGCGGCGAGCAGTACTTC
CATEDRGRGEQYF
>TRBJ2-7|TRBV4-1|NA|NA
TGCGCCAGCAGCCAAGACAGGGTGTACGAGCAGTACTTC
CASSQDRVYEQYF
>TRBJ1-5|TRBV4-1|once|TRBD1
TGCGCCAGCAGCCAGGGACAGGTTAGCAATCAGCCCCAGCATTTT
CASSQGQVSNQPQHF
>TRBJ1-4|TRBV19|NA|NA
TGTGCCAGTAGTATATTTAGATTGGACAGACCTAACGAAAAACTGTTTTTT
CASSIFRLDRPNEKLFF
>TRBJ1-2|TRBV5-1|once|TRBD1
TGCGCCAGCAGCTTGGGGGGACAGGGGGAGGCCTATGGCTACACCTTC
CASSLGGQGEAYGYTF
>TRBJ1-3|TRBV18|NA|NA
TGTGCCAGCTCACCGGCAGGGAGGACCGGAAACACCATATATTTT
CASSPAGRTGNTIYF
>TRBJ1-5|TRBV3-1/TRBV3-2|NA|NA
TGTGCCAGCAGCCAAGGTCGCCGGCAGCCCCAGCATTTT
CASSQGRRQPQHF
>TRBJ1-1|TRBV10-3|once|TRBD1
TGTGCCATCAGTGGGCCGGGACAGTTGCGCACTGAAGCTTTCTTT
CAISGPGQLRTEAFF
>TRBJ2-1|TRBV28|NA|NA
TGTGCCAGCAGTTTACCCCGACTAGGAGGAGATGAGCAGTTCTTC
CASSLPRLGGDEQFF
>TRBJ2-7|TRBV5-8|NA|TRBD1
TGTGCCAGCAGCCGTCGCCGACAGGGAAGCTCCTACGAGCAGTACTTC
CASSRRRQGSSYEQYF